This T cell receptor (beta chain) appears in the sequencing data of a study of regulatory T cells in long-lasting Graves disease. Construction of TCR beta libraries relied on iRepertoire HTBI primers and on Arm-PCR targeting CDR3 regions. MiXCR was run by TCRdb on the multiplex PCR reads, yielding one entry per CDR3 protein. The sample yields around 420,000 distinct CDR3 sequences, around 16% seen once. The time point denotes: newly diagnosed GD, antithyroid drugs for less than 3 months. Isolated PBMC RNA provided the starting material for the TCR library. Patient provenance is recorded as an endocrinology department in Xi'an, China. Germline CDR1 KGHSH, CDR2 LQKENI. This CDR3 comprises 14 residues. The germline V and J ends were trimmed by 2 bases and 5 bases, with 10 bases remaining between them. Study results and limitations: Newly diagnosed Graves' patients had higher TCR diversity than persistent ones.

As for this clonotype: Its target is not known.

The same sample was also studied in work on T cells in Graves' hyperthyroidism and ophthalmopathy. That source notes: The HTBI primer set drove a first-round RT-PCR of the TCR CDR3.

The starting material was peripheral blood mononuclear cells (PBMCs), obtained at new diagnosis, from a patient treated with antithyroid drugs. J is TRBJ2-1 and V is TRBV18; possibly TRBD2 for D (5 bases). This sequence was found in a woman aged 40 to 50 with Graves disease. The chain's CDR3 is CASSPGLSDNEQFF. The CDR3 DNA reads as TGTGCCAGCTCACCAGGACTTTCGGACAATGAGCAGTTCTTC.